This TCR beta chain originates from a study of T cell changes during pregnancy in multiple sclerosis. The data were produced by immunoSEQ multiplex PCR, yet TCRdb's version contains in-frame clones alone and is incomplete. The table shows around 65,000 clones, with roughly 90% occurring only once. The CDR3 is 15 amino acids. Germline V lookup: CDR1 MNHNS, CDR2 SASEGT. The trim removed 4 bases at V and 4 bases at J, leaving 1 base unmatched. The specimen comprised peripheral blood, sampled in the second trimester of pregnancy. The rearrangement uses TRBV6-1 and TRBJ2-3, with 14 bases fitting TRBD2. This clonotype was sampled from a female donor in good health, enrolled as a control in a pregnancy study. As DNA, the CDR3 is TGTGCCAGCAGTGGACTAGCGGGGGGGCCAGATACGCAGTATTTT. This gives the protein CASSGLAGGPDTQYF.